This TCR beta chain came from a study of T-cell reconstitution after alpha-beta-depleted transplantation in children. This clonotype was seen a single time. V was shortened by 3 bases and J by 13 bases, with 21 bases between the two germline ends. This CDR3 comprises 14 residues. The germline gives CDR1 LNHDA, CDR2 SQIVND (reference sequence). Molecular barcoding with unique molecular identifiers was used for the TCRbeta library. In TCRdb, the PCR reads were re-called with MiXCR into one record per CDR3 protein. The repertoire holds hundreds of thousands of distinct CDR3 sequences, with about 33% as singletons.

Sequencing was performed on PBMCs from the stem cell graft donor, taken from the stem cell graft. This receptor was obtained from a human donor who donated a stem cell graft to a child with aplastic anemia. The V call is TRBV19, the J call TRBJ1-1; D gene uncertain. The CDR3 DNA is TGTGCCAGTAGTATCGTCGCCGGCGAGGGTGCGGGTTTCTTT. Protein sequence: CASSIVAGEGAGFF. The full variable domain, completed using reference TRBV19 and TRBJ1-1, is DGGITQSPKYLFRKEGQNVTLSCEQNLNHDAMYWYRQDPGQGLRLIYYSQIVNDFQKGDIAEGYSVSREKKESFPLTVTSAQKNPTAFYLCASSIVAGEGAGFFGQGTRLTVV.